This TCR beta chain was found in a study of Tregs in tolerant kidney transplant recipients. Study outcomes and limitations: The most relevant donor-specific Treg TCRbeta repertoire apparently came from expansion with activated donor B cells.

Trimming left V 8 bases short and J 4 bases short, with 14 bases between. The CDR3 has 13 amino acids. Germline CDR1 SNHLY, CDR2 FYNNEI. The assay was immunoSEQ multiplex PCR, and TCRdb's table has in-frame clones only and misses some. Listed are fewer than 55,000 clones; approximately 0.81% falls within the top ten. As for this clone: Its antigen is unknown. The missing CDR3 end, 3 residues past where the read stops, is filled in from the germline J gene.

This TCR was recovered from a human donor who received a combined kidney and bone marrow transplant. The rearrangement joins TRBV2 to TRBJ1-2, with D perhaps TRBD1 (5 bases). The specimen comprised CD4+ T cells from blood, sampled before the transplant. The CDR3 reads CASGKGSGYGYTF. The CDR3 DNA, read in part, is TGTGCCAGCGGGAAGGGGTCGGGCTATGGC.